Listed here are 9 T cell receptor beta chains from one sample, sequenced in a study of blood T cell repertoires in COVID-19. The data were produced by immunoSEQ multiplex PCR, yet TCRdb's version contains in-frame clones alone and is incomplete. Of about 67,000 clones listed, roughly nine tenths are singletons. The sequenced material came from peripheral blood. These receptors were taken from a man aged 45-65 years with active COVID-19.

There are a few counts of this clone. The chain combines TRBV2 with TRBJ1-1; D might be TRBD1 (5 bases). V was trimmed by 7 bases and J by 0 bases, leaving 12 bases between them. CDR3 length: 14 residues. Germline lookup yields CDR1 SNHLY and CDR2 FYNNEI. CDR3 in amino acids: CASMYGAMNTEAFF. The CDR3 DNA reads as TGTGCCAGCATGTATGGGGCCATGAACACTGAAGCTTTCTTT.

V usage is TRBV5-6 and J usage is TRBJ1-3; no firm D call. With 0 bases removed from V and 2 bases from J, the gap between germline ends came to 9 bases. CDR1 is SGHDT and CDR2 is YYEEEE in the germline V gene. The CDR3 length is 15 residues. The CDR3 region is CASSLGSVPGNTIYF. The CDR3 DNA follows: TGTGCCAGCAGCTTGGGGTCAGTTCCTGGAAACACCATATATTTT.

The chain combines TRBV30 with TRBJ1-4; TRBD1 matches at 9 bases. The CDR3 sequence is 15 residues long. Germline-derived CDR1 and CDR2 are GTSNPN and SVGIG (reference sequence). J lost 8 bases, V lost 3 bases, and 10 bases had no gene match. CDR3 sequence (DNA): TGTGCCTGGAGCGGGACTGACAGGGGGAGGGAAAAACTGTTTTTT. Translating gives CAWSGTDRGREKLFF.

The chain links TRBV6-6 to TRBJ2-7, with 7 nucleotides matching TRBD1. The CDR3 runs to 16 residues. Germline CDR1 is MNHNY and CDR2 is SVGAGI (reference sequence). The ends lost 5 bases at V and 6 bases at J; junction bases unmatched: 16. CDR3 sequence reads: CASSAPQGIGTSEQYF. CDR3 bases: TGTGCCAGCAGTGCGCCACAGGGGATCGGGACCTCCGAGCAGTACTTC.

This clone was picked up a small number of times. V usage is TRBV2 and J usage is TRBJ1-1; D unresolved. CDR3 length equals 13 residues. Germline-derived CDR1 and CDR2 are SNHLY and FYNNEI. Trimming shortened V by 1 base and J by 4 bases, and 7 bases separated the two germline ends. CDR3 sequence (DNA): TGTGCCAGCAGTGAAGAGCGGTCCACTGAAGCTTTCTTT. Translating gives CASSEERSTEAFF.

This chain uses TRBV2 with TRBJ2-7; TRBD1 is a possible D gene (5 bases). The CDR3 spans 13 residues. V was pared by 4 bases and J by 3 bases, with 10 bases between. Germline CDR1 and CDR2: SNHLY and FYNNEI. CDR3 region: CASSAGLGYEQYF. DNA of the CDR3: TGTGCCAGCAGTGCAGGGCTTGGCTACGAGCAGTACTTC.

This clone was detected only once. The chain carries TRBV7-6 and TRBJ2-1; 14 bases are shared with TRBD2. The V segment lost 3 bases and the J segment 0 bases; nucleotides outside the gene matches: 13. Germline assignment: CDR1 SGHVS and CDR2 FNYEAQ. The CDR3 runs to 21 residues. CDR3 loop: CASSFSPGTSGSSSSYNEQFF. CDR3 nucleotide sequence: TGTGCCAGCAGCTTCAGCCCCGGGACTAGCGGGAGTTCGAGCTCCTACAATGAGCAGTTCTTC.

The chain employs TRBV27 and TRBJ2-2; 8 bases are a match to TRBD1. Germline V gene sequence: CDR1 MNHEY, CDR2 SMNVEV (reference sequence). The CDR3 extends over 15 amino acids. V gave up 4 bases and J gave up 5 bases; unmatched junction bases: 6. The CDR3 protein is CASSSRQGSTGELFF. The CDR3 nucleotides read TGTGCCAGCAGTTCACGACAGGGGTCTACCGGGGAGCTGTTTTTT.

This rearrangement joins TRBV15 to TRBJ2-3, with 8 bases that match TRBD2. V shed 5 bases and J 6 bases; nucleotides not matched to a gene: 10. CDR3 length: 15 amino acids. The germline CDR1 and CDR2 sequences are LNHNV and YYDKDF (reference sequence). CDR3: CATSPELGGGDTQYF. The CDR3 bases are TGTGCCACCAGCCCCGAGTTGGGCGGGGGGGATACGCAGTATTTT.